The 5 T cell receptor beta chains presented below share a single source sample, sequenced in a study of T cell responses to AZD1222 COVID-19 vaccine. Produced via immunoSEQ multiplex PCR; TCRdb's table is partial and in-frame only. The sample lists around 99,000 clones, about 90% occurring once. The material was peripheral blood, obtained on day 0 of AZD1222 vaccination. These receptor sequences come from an adult in good health.

This clone was seen more than once but under ten times. The V and J genes are TRBV7-8 and TRBJ2-5; perhaps TRBD2 as D (5 bases). The germline V and J ends were trimmed by 5 bases and 1 base, with 23 bases remaining between them. Germline CDR1 is SGHVS and CDR2 is FQNEAQ. This CDR3 region has 18 residues. CDR3 amino acids: CASSGGRLRFTTQETQYF. Written as DNA, the CDR3 is TGTGCCAGCAGCGGAGGCCGCTTGAGGTTCACGACCCAAGAGACCCAGTACTTC.

This sequence joins TRBV28 and TRBJ1-2; a possible D gene is TRBD1 (6 bases). V lost 3 bases to trimming and J lost 6 bases, with 20 bases between them. The CDR3 has 16 amino acids. Per the germline V gene, CDR1 is MDHEN and CDR2 is SYDVKM. The CDR3 nucleotides read TGTGCCAGCAGTTTCGTTTTGGGGGGCGCGGTGGATGGCTACACCTTC. It is translated as CASSFVLGGAVDGYTF.

This chain links TRBV6-5 with TRBJ1-2, with D uncertain. Trimming took 7 bases from V and 2 from J, leaving 17 bases between them. The CDR3 runs to 15 residues. Germline V gives CDR1 MNHEY, CDR2 SVGAGI. The CDR3 coding sequence is TGTGCCAGCAAGCCCCAGTCGGCAGTCAACTATGGCTACACCTTC. Protein: CASKPQSAVNYGYTF.

V usage is TRBV7-9 and J usage is TRBJ1-4; D unresolved. Germline V lookup: CDR1 SEHNR, CDR2 FQNEAQ (reference sequence). The CDR3 loop spans 12 amino acids. V was trimmed by 5 bases and J by 7 bases, leaving 8 bases between them. CDR3 nucleotides: TGTGCCAGCAGCAAGAAGGGTGAAAAACTGTTTTTT. Translated, it gives CASSKKGEKLFF.

V and J are TRBV6-5 and TRBJ1-5, with D hard to call. CDR1 and CDR2 from the germline V gene are MNHEY and SVGAGI. Trimming removed 2 bases at V and 0 bases at J, with 5 bases between. The CDR3 has 14 residues. The CDR3 reads CASSYDNSNQPQHF. For the CDR3, the DNA is TGTGCCAGCAGTTACGACAATAGCAATCAGCCCCAGCATTTT.